The 10 T cell receptor beta chains presented below share a single source sample, sequenced in a study of post-analysis software for immune sequencing data. Whole-study findings and limits: The study found TRBV5-6, TRBV5-1 and TRBV20-1 among 4 or 5 TRBV segments more frequent in patients than controls.

Unique-molecular-identifier-tagged TCR beta cDNA libraries were used. TCRdb re-derived calls from the PCR reads in MiXCR, one entry per CDR3 protein. The data show approximately 630,000 distinct CDR3 sequences, about 60% seen once. For these receptors, no antigen is known. The sample comprised blood. The origin of the receptors is a girl aged 2 to 10 with multiple sclerosis.

The chain links TRBV5-1 to TRBJ2-1; the D is unclear. With 4 bases removed from V and 1 base from J, the gap between germline ends came to 9 bases. This CDR3 contains 14 residues. CDR1 and CDR2 (germline): SGHRS, YFSETQ. The CDR3, as DNA: TGCGCCAGCAGCCCTGAATCGTCCTACAATGAGCAGTTCTTC. Residues: CASSPESSYNEQFF.

The V and J genes are TRBV6-2 or TRBV6-3 and TRBJ2-1; 9 nucleotides match TRBD2. The ends lost 2 bases at V and 4 bases at J; junction bases unmatched: 9. The germline CDR1 and CDR2 sequences are MNHEY and SVGEGT. The CDR3 length is 17 residues. DNA for the CDR3: TGTGCCAGCAGTTACGGTGGCGGGAGGGCCCGATACAATGAGCAGTTCTTC. Residues: CASSYGGGRARYNEQFF.

To note about this clonotype: The junction differs from germline at one of its ends, possibly a read error. J is TRBJ2-7 and V is TRBV7-2; TRBD1 matches 9 bases. The J call may be incorrect, as the DNA end agrees better with TRBJ2-4. The CDR3 has 14 residues. The germline V gene has CDR1 SGHTA and CDR2 FQGNSA. CDR3 bases: TGCGCCAGCAGCTTAGACAGGGGGAAAAACATTCAGTACTTC. The encoded protein is CASSLDRGKNIQYF.

The rearrangement uses TRBV3-1 and TRBJ1-1; D not resolved. Germline V gives CDR1 LGHDT, CDR2 YNNKEL (reference sequence). The CDR3 sequence is 16 residues long. Trimming took 0 bases from V and 8 from J, leaving 19 bases between them. CDR3 coding DNA: TGTGCCAGCAGCCAAGATGGGCACAGCTTCACCACCGAAGCTTTCTTT. It specifies CASSQDGHSFTTEAFF.

The chain employs TRBV12-3 or TRBV12-4 and TRBJ1-6, with D perhaps matching TRBD1 (6 bases). The CDR3 consists of 15 residues. Trimming pared 2 bases from V and 8 bases from J, leaving 13 bases between. The CDR3 bases are TGTGCCAGCAGTTTAACAGGGCAGGGTGATTCACCCCTCCACTTT. This gives the protein CASSLTGQGDSPLHF.

The V call is TRBV4-1, the J call TRBJ1-2, with TRBD1 matching over 9 bases. The CDR3 has 12 residues. Germline CDR1 MGHRA, CDR2 YSYEKL. With 8 bases clipped from V and 5 bases from J, the junction kept 3 bases outside the gene matches. The CDR3 sequence is CASAGTGYGYTF. As DNA, the CDR3 is TGCGCCAGCGCCGGGACAGGGTATGGCTACACCTTC.

CDR3 nucleotide sequence: TGTGCCTGGAGTGGCAGGGGACTAACCTACGAGCAGTACTTC. Translating gives CAWSGRGLTYEQYF. The J gene is TRBJ2-7, the V gene TRBV30; D might be TRBD2 (7 bases). The V end lost 1 base, the J end lost 2 bases, and 12 bases lay between the germline ends. The CDR3 has 14 amino acids. CDR1 GTSNPN and CDR2 SVGIG come from the germline V gene (reference sequence).

Concerning this clonotype itself: One end of the junction fails to match germline, which may point to a read error. The chain uses TRBV2 and TRBJ2-5, with D hard to call. CDR1 and CDR2 from the germline V gene are SNHLY and FYNNEI. The CDR3 runs 13 residues. The CDR3, as DNA: TGTGCCAGCAGTGACATGGCCCAAGAGACCCGGTACTTC. Protein: CASSDMAQETRYF.

V is TRBV20-1 and J is TRBJ2-1, with TRBD1 as a possible D gene (6 bases). V was shortened by 5 bases and J by 6 bases, with 8 bases between the two germline ends. The CDR3 contains 11 residues. In germline, CDR1 is DFQATT, CDR2 SNEGSKA (reference sequence). The CDR3, as DNA: TGCAGTGCTGAAGGGGGCAATGAGCAGTTCTTC. Translated, it gives CSAEGGNEQFF.

V usage is TRBV10-3 and J usage is TRBJ2-5; TRBD2 agrees at 11 bases. Judging by the DNA end, TRBJ2-7 fits better; the J call may be wrong. The CDR3 contains 15 residues. Germline loops: CDR1 ENHRY, CDR2 SYGVKD. CDR3 region: CAIGSSTSGVYEQYF. CDR3 nucleotides: TGTGCCATCGGTTCCTCGACTAGCGGGGTGTACGAGCAGTACTTC.